The source of this T cell receptor beta chain is a study of shared clonotypes between healthy human individuals (TCRdb year 2020). With respect to the entire study: Three men and a couple of women, aged 18 to 49 years, made up the cohort. For each donor, CD4 naive and CD4 memory were each run on three plates, CD8 naive on two plates, and CD8 memory on one plate. Blood TCR repertoires of five healthy adults were deeply sequenced to estimate repertoire size and the extent of clonotype sharing between individuals. To increase sequencing depth and limit assay-specific biases, different laboratories used diverse techniques to prepare libraries and sequence TCR repertoires. Each donor's leukapheresis produced roughly between roughly 0.85 and 9 billion PBMCs.

As regards this clone: The antigen this receptor binds is unknown. It has no much larger one-base neighbor in the sample; base qualities were not kept.

Using the deep immunoSEQ assay, multiplex PCR amplified TCR CDR3 regions from genomic DNA. Extracted genomic DNA from each cell subset was spread evenly across all wells of several immunoSEQ 96-well plates, with each plate serving as a replicate. Each replicate PCR for sorted subsets received around 200 ng genomic DNA, equal to about 30,000 T cell genomes. Purified libraries were quantified with a Qubit 3.0 fluorometer, sized on a Bioanalyzer 2100, and re-quantified with the KAPA Library Quantification kit. Each immunoSEQ 96-well plate was sequenced on its own single-read 150-cycle Illumina NextSeq 550 flow cell. Concerning the study's data processing: Because only junctional sequences without quality scores were contained in the immunoSEQ output, filtering matching that applied to full-length reads could not be performed. Sequences were annotated with PyIR, a Python wrapper for IgBLAST v1.9, using IMGT germline references to assign V/J genes and CDR3. Reads with weak V/J assignments (E-value above 1e-6), missing CDR3, stop codons, out-of-frame junctions, or ambiguous translated residues were removed. V3J clonotypes were defined by identical inferred V gene, J gene, and CDR3 amino acid sequence. The percentage overlap between two repertoires was calculated by dividing the number of shared unique clonotypes by the size of the smaller repertoire. Repertoire richness was assessed with RTK rarefaction, the Chao1 estimator, and Recon v2.1 estimates of unobserved clonotypes. Generation probabilities for all TCRbeta clonotypes obtained by the gDNA method from several donors were computed using OLGA. TCRdb carries this immuneACCESS record with in-frame sequences only. Its versions omit some clonotypes, under half of them owing to an unresolved V gene in the studies checked, with the rest unexplained. V and J calls and clone size are given by that table; D and trimming were obtained from the DNA. This sample has 2 million to 2.5 million clones in its table, and 90% to 95% of those were observed once. Jointly, the top ten make up 0.36% of the sample.

Donors were healthy HIV-negative adults with no recently reported acute infections or vaccinations. All donors were Caucasian adults living in Nashville, Tennessee, USA. CD4+ T cells were enriched through magnetic negative selection, after which naive cells were positively selected on CD45RA and the remaining negative fraction served as the memory subset. After blood collection by leukapheresis, PBMCs were isolated using Ficoll-Histopaque density gradient centrifugation and then cryopreserved in the vapor phase of liquid nitrogen. Purity and quantity of every magnetically sorted T cell population were checked by analytical flow cytometry. Genomic DNA was isolated from each sorted fraction and quantified by UV absorbance on a Nanodrop 2000c. The germline V and J ends show losses of 6 bases and 3 bases respectively, and no gene match explains 12 bases of the junction. The germline V gene encodes CDR1 SGHRS and CDR2 YFSETQ. The CDR3 numbers 15 residues from cysteine through phenylalanine. CDR3 DNA only is kept here, 45 bases in frame from base 1.

General study outcomes and caveats: Because the study included a small number of donors, the genetic and exposure-history diversity represented was limited. Compared with non-shared clonotypes, the clonotypes found in all four sorted-subset donors had higher generation probabilities. Across a handful of donors, about 5.2% of naive CD4, around 3.3% of naive CD8, about 2% of memory CD4, and roughly 0.41% of memory CD8 clonotypes were shared. Even with the large sequencing depth, rarefaction of the sorted-subset datasets indicated that sequencing was incomplete. Only blood was sampled, and tissue TCR repertoires likely differ from those in blood. Larger estimated clonotype richness was generally found for naive subsets than for memory subsets. Pairwise subsampling indicated that sequencing depth was expected to affect the degree of clonotype sharing among donors.

Input material: naive CD4+ T cells from PBMCs. According to the study, the label for this sample's cell subset or site signals: CD45RA+ positively selected. This clonotype was obtained from a young man in good health. Some clones in this sample may be carry-over from other donors' samples. The chain links TRBV5-1 with TRBJ2-7; 7 central bases correspond to TRBD1. For the CDR3, the sequence is CASTLEGQRSYEQYF. The DNA reads as follows: TGCGCCAGCACCCTTGAGGGACAGAGGAGCTACGAGCAGTACTTC.